The next 3 T cell receptor beta chains were all read from a single sample in a study of blood T cell repertoires in COVID-19. TCRdb keeps only in-frame clones here, not all; method: immunoSEQ multiplex PCR. The table has a few hundred thousand clones, approximately 83% seen once. Sequenced material: PBMCs or T cells enriched from blood (not recorded which). These receptors originate from a woman between 25 and 40 years old who had recovered from COVID-19.

In this sample, this clone turned up once. The rearrangement joins TRBV5-4 to TRBJ2-2; 9 nucleotides match TRBD1. The CDR3 is 18 amino acids. CDR1 is SGHNT, CDR2 YYREEE, per germline (reference sequence). Trimming cost V 4 bases and J 8 bases; bases outside gene matches: 18. The CDR3 loop reads CASSPIPRDRVAVGELFF. For the CDR3, the DNA is TGTGCCAGCAGCCCGATACCTCGGGACAGGGTTGCGGTTGGGGAGCTGTTTTTT.

The genes are TRBV10-3 and TRBJ1-2; D might be TRBD1 (6 bases). V was shortened by 2 bases and J by 3 bases, with 13 bases between the two germline ends. CDR1 is ENHRY and CDR2 is SYGVKD in the germline V gene. The CDR3 is made up of 15 amino acids. The CDR3 DNA sequence: TGTGCCATCAGTGAGGGGGGGGGCGCTTACTATGGCTACACCTTC. Its translation is CAISEGGGAYYGYTF.

The V gene is TRBV9, the J gene TRBJ2-3, with D maybe TRBD2 (5 bases). The CDR3 loop spans 14 amino acids. V was trimmed by 1 base and J by 1 base, leaving 7 bases between them. Germline V gives CDR1 SGDLS, CDR2 YYNGEE. CDR3 sequence (DNA): TGTGCCAGCAGCGTACTGGGAGGCACAGATACGCAGTATTTT. It encodes CASSVLGGTDTQYF. The full variable domain, its missing parts supplied by reference TRBV9 and TRBJ2-3, is DSGVTQTPKHLITATGQRVTLRCSPRSGDLSVYWYQQSLDQGLQFLIQYYNGEERAKGNILERFSAQQFPDLHSELNLSSLELGDSALYFCASSVLGGTDTQYFGPGTRLTVL.